A single sample gave rise to the 14 T cell receptor beta chains below, sequenced in a study of T cell repertoires in cytomegalovirus infection. TCRdb reprocessed the reads via MiXCR and lists one record per CDR3 protein. The table records about 450,000 distinct CDR3 sequences, roughly 30% of them present only once. Material: PBMCs. The receptors were sampled from a human donor in good health (CMV status not recorded). Some clones in this sample may be carry-over from other donors' samples.

This clonotype was detected ten times or more. The chain uses TRBV7-6 and TRBJ1-5; possible D gene TRBD1, 6 bases. V was pared by 2 bases and J by 7 bases, with 12 bases between. Per germline, CDR1 SGHVS and CDR2 FNYEAQ. The CDR3 is made up of 14 amino acids. The CDR3 nucleotides read TGTGCCAGCAGCTTAATGGCAGGGGACCAGCCCCAGCATTTT. Amino acids: CASSLMAGDQPQHF.

About this clonotype itself: The junction departs from the called germline gene at one end, perhaps through a read error. The rearrangement links TRBV19 to TRBJ1-2; 7 nucleotides agree with TRBD1. CDR1 is LNHDA, CDR2 SQIVND, per germline (reference sequence). CDR3 length: 18 amino acids. The CDR3 loop is CASTQSRGGGTLSTGSTF. CDR3 coding DNA: TGTGCCAGTACTCAAAGCCGAGGGGGCGGAACACTATCCACCGGCTCCACCTTC. The complete variable domain, with remaining parts taken from reference TRBV19 and TRBJ1-2, reads DGGITQSPKYLFRKEGQNVTLSCEQNLNHDAMYWYRQDPGQGLRLIYYSQIVNDFQKGDIAEGYSVSREKKESFPLTVTSAQKNPTAFYLCASTQSRGGGTLSTGSTFGSGTRLTVV.

This sequence joins TRBV4-2 and TRBJ1-1, with 7 bases identical to TRBD1. Germline CDR1 reads LGHNA; CDR2 reads YNFKEQ. This CDR3 is built from 14 residues. The ends lost 5 bases at V and 2 bases at J; junction bases unmatched: 5. The CDR3 region is CASSKGGDNTEAFF. DNA for the CDR3: TGTGCCAGCAGCAAAGGGGGCGACAACACTGAAGCTTTCTTT.

V usage is TRBV19 and J usage is TRBJ2-1; a possible D gene is TRBD1 (6 bases). Trimming left V 4 bases short and J 5 bases short, with 18 bases between. Germline-derived CDR1 and CDR2 are LNHDA and SQIVND (reference sequence). CDR3 length: 16 residues. The CDR3 region has the DNA TGTGCCAGTAGTACTATCGGCAGGGGTCAAGACAATGAGCAGTTCTTC. Its translation is CASSTIGRGQDNEQFF.

This clonotype has at least ten counts. The genes are TRBV12-3 or TRBV12-4 and TRBJ1-2, with D perhaps TRBD1 (5 bases). The CDR3 totals 14 residues. V was cut by 3 bases and J by 5 bases, with 13 bases left in between. CDR3 protein: CASSFGQDTYGYTF. CDR3 coding DNA: TGTGCCAGCAGTTTTGGGCAGGACACTTATGGCTACACCTTC.

Details on this clonotype: The conserved phenylalanine or tryptophan is not found at the CDR3 terminus, so this likely reflects a read error. This chain uses TRBV6-2 or TRBV6-3 with TRBJ1-5; D remains ambiguous. From germline, CDR1 is MNHEY and CDR2 SVGEGT. The CDR3 has 15 amino acids. V was clipped by 2 bases and J by 11 bases, with 19 bases between them. CDR3 sequence: CASSYPSSEIVAQHC. Here the CDR3 DNA reads TGTGCCAGCAGTTACCCATCTTCAGAGATAGTCGCCCAGCATTGT.

This clonotype was picked up many times. The chain employs TRBV6-1 and TRBJ2-2; 7 bases are shared with TRBD1. The V segment lost 6 bases and the J segment 5 bases; nucleotides outside the gene matches: 9. The CDR3 runs 15 residues. Germline V CDR1 and CDR2: MNHNS, SASEGT. The DNA for the CDR3 is TGTGCCAGCAGGCCGACAGGGCGGCTTACCGGGGAGCTGTTTTTT. Amino acids: CASRPTGRLTGELFF.

The V and J genes are TRBV27 and TRBJ2-5; D possibly matches TRBD1 or TRBD2 (5 bases each). The CDR3 covers 15 residues. In germline, CDR1 is MNHEY, CDR2 SMNVEV (reference sequence). With 2 bases removed from V and 1 base from J, the gap between germline ends came to 11 bases. The CDR3: CASSLRGALQETQYF. The CDR3 DNA is TGTGCCAGCAGTTTAAGAGGGGCCCTCCAAGAGACCCAGTACTTC.

CDR3 nucleotides: TGTGCCAGCTCACCAGGGCAGGGGCATGGCTACACCTTC. Amino acids: CASSPGQGHGYTF. The rearrangement links TRBV18 to TRBJ1-2, with D possibly TRBD1 on 6 matching bases. CDR1 and CDR2 from the germline V gene are KGHSH and LQKENI. The CDR3 has 13 residues. V lost 2 bases, J lost 6 bases, and 10 bases lay in between. Filled out from reference TRBV18 and TRBJ1-2, the complete variable domain reads NAGVMQNPRHLVRRRGQEARLRCSPMKGHSHVYWYRQLPEEGLKFMVYLQKENIIDESGMPKERFSAEFPKEGPSILRIQQVVRGDSAAYFCASSPGQGHGYTFGSGTRLTVV.

V and J are TRBV5-6 and TRBJ2-3; D call uncertain. The V and J ends lost 4 bases and 4 bases respectively, with 7 bases between them. This CDR3 is built from 12 residues. From germline, CDR1 is SGHDT and CDR2 YYEEEE. CDR3 bases: TGTGCCAGCAGCGCTTACTCAGATACGCAGTATTTT. It translates to CASSAYSDTQYF.

This clonotype was seen repeatedly, ten times or more. The rearrangement links TRBV4-1 to TRBJ2-7; weak D call: TRBD2 (6 bases). The V gene's germline CDR1 is MGHRA and CDR2 YSYEKL. V lost 1 base and J 2 bases, leaving 12 bases between the germline ends. This CDR3 is 15 amino acids long. The CDR3 here is CASSQVTGGAYEQYF. CDR3 coding DNA: TGCGCCAGCAGCCAAGTAACAGGCGGGGCCTACGAGCAGTACTTC.

This clonotype has just a few counts. This rearrangement joins TRBV10-3 to TRBJ1-2; D unresolved. This CDR3 is built from 12 residues. Germline V gene sequence: CDR1 ENHRY, CDR2 SYGVKD. V gave up 8 bases and J gave up 6 bases, with 13 bases separating them. The CDR3: CAISKVQDGYTF. The CDR3 DNA is TGTGCCATCTCCAAGGTCCAAGATGGCTACACCTTC.

In this sample, this clonotype turned up many times. The chain carries TRBV28 and TRBJ2-5; 7 bases are a match to TRBD2. Germline V CDR1 and CDR2: MDHEN, SYDVKM. The CDR3 covers 14 residues. V lost 3 bases, J lost 2 bases, and 3 bases stayed unmatched. CDR3 nucleotide sequence: TGTGCCAGCAGTTTTGGGCGGGGGCAAGAGACCCAGTACTTC. It yields the protein CASSFGRGQETQYF.

The CDR3 DNA reads TGTGCCAGTAGTATACGGGACACCTCCTACGAGCAGTACTTC. Protein sequence: CASSIRDTSYEQYF. J is TRBJ2-7 and V is TRBV19; weak D call: TRBD1 (6 bases). V lost 2 bases to trimming and J lost 0 bases, with 8 bases between them. CDR1 is LNHDA and CDR2 is SQIVND in the germline V gene (reference sequence). CDR3 length: 14 amino acids.